This TCR beta chain was sequenced in a study of beta chain features in type 1 diabetes. All of the isolated RNA was reverse transcribed, so expressed TCRB transcripts were sequenced. Measured with immunoSEQ multiplex PCR; TCRdb has only the in-frame clones, and not every one. The table records 200,000 to 300,000 clones, 20% of them present only once. Study findings and constraints: When cDNA is sequenced, cells with high TCR expression could be over-represented. Moderate yet significant TCRB CDR3 shortening was seen in Type 1 diabetes patients in all four CD4+ subsets.

This clone occurred a few times. As yet, its antigen is unknown. Donors underwent one heparinised blood draw, 100 to 150 mL on average. The CDR3 spans 14 residues. Trimming took 10 bases from V and 5 from J, leaving 18 bases between them. The V gene's germline CDR1 is MGHRA and CDR2 YSYEKL. This chain uses TRBV4-1 with TRBJ1-5; no reliable D call. The sequencing sample was made of naive CD4+ T cells from blood. This receptor was obtained from a woman between 35 and 50 years old with type 1 diabetes. The CDR3 protein is CANPRPHIHQPQHF. The CDR3 nucleotides read TGCGCCAACCCACGTCCACATATTCATCAGCCCCAGCATTTT.